Listed below are T cell receptor beta chains from one sample, sequenced in a study of human T cells and chemical hapten exposure. TCRdb itself ran the RACE reads through MiXCR, one entry per CDR3 protein. The top ten clones hold about 2% of a sample with 80,000 to 100,000 distinct CDR3 sequences, about a tenth of them seen once. Sequences were derived from whole blood, sampled in connection with sensitization to the hapten diphenylcyclopropenone (DPC). These receptors all stem from a woman between 40 and 55 years old with alopecia areata. Some clones in this sample may be carry-over from other donors' samples. Each CDR3 is given with its conserved first and last residue. D genes are given only for firm matches. Some rows have no size entry. The others give once, few or many, or a class for an expanded clone.

NA	TRBJ2-1	TRBD1	TRBV6-2/TRBV6-3	CASSLRQGAENEQFF	TGTGCCAGCAGTTTAAGACAGGGGGCAGAGAATGAGCAGTTCTTC
NA	TRBJ1-4	TRBD1	TRBV7-9	CASSLTGSGNEKLFF	TGTGCCAGCAGCTTGACAGGGTCTGGTAATGAAAAACTGTTTTTT
few	TRBJ2-7	NA	TRBV4-2	CASSIGLEQYF	TGTGCCAGCAGCATAGGGCTCGAGCAGTACTTC
few	TRBJ1-2	TRBD1	TRBV7-9	CASSSAQGAQGYTF	TGTGCCAGCAGCTCTGCACAGGGGGCTCAGGGCTACACCTTC
many	TRBJ1-5	NA	TRBV20-1	CSARGPGWQPQHF	TGCAGTGCTAGAGGACCAGGGTGGCAGCCCCAGCATTTT
many	TRBJ1-1	TRBD1	TRBV5-5	CASSFGGQATEAFF	TGTGCCAGCAGCTTCGGCGGACAGGCCACTGAAGCTTTCTTT
many	TRBJ1-5	NA	TRBV28	CASSSTTADQPQHF	TGTGCCAGCAGTTCTACGACAGCCGATCAGCCCCAGCATTTT
many	TRBJ2-3	NA	TRBV7-2	CASSPWVRETQYF	TGTGCCAGCAGCCCCTGGGTCCGGGAAACGCAGTATTTT
few	TRBJ2-7	NA	TRBV29-1	CSVTGQSYEQYF	TGCAGCGTTACCGGACAGTCCTACGAGCAGTACTTC
NA	TRBJ2-7	TRBD2	TRBV3-1	CASSQAGGKYF	TGTGCCAGCAGCCAAGCGGGGGGGAAGTACTTC
NA	TRBJ2-1	TRBD1	TRBV24-1	CATAQGGQGYNEQFF	TGTGCCACGGCCCAGGGGGGACAGGGCTACAATGAGCAGTTCTTC
many	TRBJ1-1	NA	TRBV28	CASRGQVVAEAFF	TGTGCCAGCAGGGGTCAGGTCGTGGCTGAAGCTTTCTTT
many	TRBJ1-1	NA	TRBV25-1	CASSEITGRGAFF	TGTGCCAGCAGTGAAATAACCGGGAGAGGAGCTTTCTTT
many	TRBJ2-5	NA	TRBV5-1	CASSITQETQYF	TGCGCCAGCAGCATAACCCAAGAGACCCAGTACTTC
few	TRBJ1-6	NA	TRBV6-5	CASSLTMGSPLHF	TGTGCCAGCAGCCTGACGATGGGTTCACCCCTCCACTTT
many	TRBJ2-1	TRBD2	TRBV7-9	CASSSGTSGMDEQFF	TGTGCCAGCAGCTCAGGGACTAGCGGGATGGATGAGCAGTTCTTC
few	TRBJ2-1	NA	TRBV28	CASSRDSVTSSYNEQFF	TGTGCCAGCAGTCGGGACTCCGTTACGAGCTCCTACAATGAGCAGTTCTTC
few	TRBJ2-5	TRBD1	TRBV7-9	CASRAGTGRQTQYF	TGTGCCAGCAGAGCCGGGACAGGAAGACAGACCCAGTACTTC
few	TRBJ2-2	NA	TRBV6-2/TRBV6-3	CASCDEGRYTGELFF	TGTGCCAGTTGCGATGAGGGGAGATACACCGGGGAGCTGTTTTTT
few	TRBJ1-5	TRBD1	TRBV6-1	CASSAQVRDRGPQPQHF	TGTGCCAGCAGTGCTCAAGTCCGGGACAGGGGACCTCAGCCCCAGCATTTT
many	TRBJ1-5	NA	TRBV10-3	CAISETGHRNQPQHF	TGTGCCATCAGTGAGACCGGACATCGAAATCAGCCCCAGCATTTT
few	TRBJ2-1	TRBD2	TRBV7-8	CASSLDWRGSSYNEQFF	TGTGCCAGCAGCTTAGACTGGCGGGGGAGCTCCTACAATGAGCAGTTCTTC
many	TRBJ2-6	NA	TRBV6-2/TRBV6-3	CASSTDSSGANVLTF	TGTGCCAGCAGTACCGACAGCTCTGGGGCCAACGTCCTGACTTTC
many	TRBJ1-2	NA	TRBV6-7	CAILPGRLYGYTF	TGTGCCATTCTTCCGGGACGGCTCTATGGCTACACCTTC
NA	TRBJ1-4	NA	TRBV20-1	CSARGTSRNEKLFF	TGCAGTGCTAGAGGGACTTCCCGGAATGAAAAACTGTTTTTT
many	TRBJ2-3	TRBD2	TRBV5-6	CASSLVVAGGGTDTQYF	TGTGCCAGCAGCTTGGTTGTAGCGGGAGGCGGGACAGATACGCAGTATTTT
many	TRBJ2-1	TRBD2	TRBV6-6	CASRPGRGGNEQFF	TGTGCCAGCAGGCCCGGGAGGGGCGGAAATGAGCAGTTCTTC
many	TRBJ2-7	TRBD2	TRBV6-5	CASSYSSSGSPYEQYF	TGTGCCAGCAGTTACTCGTCCAGCGGGAGCCCCTACGAGCAGTACTTC
many	TRBJ1-1	NA	TRBV6-6	CASSYSIPGRTTEAFF	TGTGCCAGCAGTTACTCGATCCCGGGGAGGACCACTGAAGCTTTCTTT
NA	TRBJ2-5	TRBD2	TRBV12-3/TRBV12-4	CASTLGLAEETQYF	TGTGCCAGCACCCTAGGACTAGCGGAAGAGACCCAGTACTTC
many	TRBJ2-1	NA	TRBV20-1	CSARPSSSPYEQFF	TGCAGTGCTAGACCCTCCTCCAGCCCGTATGAGCAGTTCTTC
few	TRBJ1-3	NA	TRBV7-9	CASSSADRLISGNTIYF	TGTGCCAGCAGCTCAGCGGACAGACTCATTTCTGGAAACACCATATATTTT
NA	TRBJ2-5	NA	TRBV24-1	CATSDLYQETQYF	TGTGCCACCAGTGATTTGTACCAAGAGACCCAGTACTTC
few	TRBJ1-5	NA	TRBV19	CASSQKLGPVNQPQHF	TGTGCCAGTAGTCAGAAACTGGGACCGGTAAATCAGCCCCAGCATTTT
many	TRBJ2-7	TRBD2	TRBV7-2	CASRPRLAGGEEQYF	TGTGCCAGCAGGCCCCGACTAGCGGGAGGAGAAGAGCAGTACTTC
many	TRBJ2-1	NA	TRBV30	CAVRVGQDYNEQFF	TGTGCCGTGAGAGTGGGGCAGGACTACAATGAGCAGTTCTTC
many	TRBJ2-1	TRBD2	TRBV7-3	CASSLGATSGSGDNEQFF	TGTGCCAGCAGCTTAGGGGCCACTAGCGGGAGCGGTGACAATGAGCAGTTCTTC
few	TRBJ2-1	TRBD2	TRBV7-9	CASSLNSGSVHNEQFF	TGTGCCAGCAGCTTAAATAGCGGGAGCGTCCACAATGAGCAGTTCTTC
NA	TRBJ2-7	TRBD2	TRBV11-2	CASSLGRTSSYEQYF	TGTGCCAGCAGCTTAGGCCGGACTAGCAGCTACGAGCAGTACTTC
many	TRBJ2-1	TRBD1	TRBV28	CASSRGQGYNEQFF	TGTGCCAGCAGTAGGGGACAGGGGTACAATGAGCAGTTCTTC
NA	TRBJ2-3	NA	TRBV3-1	CASSQDRIWATDTQYF	TGTGCCAGCAGCCAAGATAGGATCTGGGCCACAGATACGCAGTATTTT
many	TRBJ2-3	TRBD2	TRBV12-3/TRBV12-4	CASSFPGLAGDTDTQYF	TGTGCCAGCAGTTTCCCCGGACTAGCGGGGGACACAGATACGCAGTATTTT
many	TRBJ2-7	TRBD2	TRBV20-1	CSQNGGSTSEQYF	TGCAGTCAAAATGGCGGGAGCACCTCCGAGCAGTACTTC
few	TRBJ2-3	NA	TRBV18	CASSPGEGTDTQYF	TGTGCCAGCTCACCAGGGGAAGGCACAGATACGCAGTATTTT
once	TRBJ2-3	NA	TRBV12-3/TRBV12-4	CASTPGATGTDTQYF	TGTGCCAGCACCCCTGGCGCCACTGGCACAGATACGCAGTATTTT
many	TRBJ1-2	NA	TRBV18	CASSPAPGRVNYGYTF	TGTGCCAGCTCACCCGCCCCGGGACGGGTGAACTATGGCTACACCTTC
many	TRBJ2-3	NA	TRBV28	CASSFSHTDTQYF	TGTGCCAGCAGTTTTTCCCACACAGATACGCAGTATTTT
NA	TRBJ2-1	NA	TRBV29-1	CSVDQGTNEQFF	TGCAGCGTTGACCAGGGGACAAATGAGCAGTTCTTC
many	TRBJ1-3	TRBD1	TRBV10-1	CASGDREGAGNTIYF	TGCGCCAGCGGAGACAGGGAAGGGGCTGGAAACACCATATATTTT
many	TRBJ2-1	NA	TRBV6-2/TRBV6-3	CASSYDNEQFF	TGTGCCAGCAGTTACGACAATGAGCAGTTCTTC
few	TRBJ2-1	NA	TRBV29-1	CSATRGRLANEQFF	TGCAGCGCCACCCGCGGAAGGCTGGCCAATGAGCAGTTCTTC
many	TRBJ2-7	NA	TRBV7-2	CASSSSPATPEQYF	TGTGCCAGCAGCTCTTCCCCCGCGACCCCCGAGCAGTACTTC
many	TRBJ2-5	TRBD2	TRBV6-2/TRBV6-3	CASSYFLAGGETQYF	TGTGCCAGCAGTTACTTCCTAGCGGGAGGAGAGACCCAGTACTTC